The next 15 T cell receptor beta chains were all read from a single sample in a study of T cell repertoires in cytomegalovirus infection. TCRdb reprocessed the reads via MiXCR and lists one record per CDR3 protein. The data show around 350,000 distinct CDR3 sequences, less than 20% seen once. Material: PBMCs. Receptors originate from a human donor in good health (CMV status not recorded). Some clones in this sample may be carry-over from other donors' samples.

Regarding this clonotype: This may be a read error: a much more frequent sequence differs by one nucleotide. CDR3 coding DNA: TGTGTCAGCAGCACAGAATGGGGGGCAATCAGCAATCAGCCCCAGCATTTT. This translates into CVSSTEWGAISNQPQHF. The J gene is TRBJ1-5, the V gene TRBV7-9, with a possible D match to TRBD1 (6 bases). Germline CDR1 reads SEHNR; CDR2 reads FQNEAQ (reference sequence). The CDR3 covers 17 residues.

The chain is built from TRBV30 and TRBJ1-5; TRBD1 matches at 7 bases. The V gene's germline CDR1 is GTSNPN and CDR2 SVGIG (reference sequence). The CDR3 is made up of 15 amino acids. V was clipped by 0 bases and J by 4 bases; unmatched bases: 6. DNA of the CDR3: TGTGCCTGGAGTGTACAGGGGACAGTTAATCAGCCCCAGCATTTT. It codes for CAWSVQGTVNQPQHF.

This clonotype was detected only a few times. This sequence joins TRBV29-1 and TRBJ1-1; D call uncertain. Trimming shortened V by 5 bases and J by 0 bases, and 10 bases separated the two germline ends. This CDR3 is 13 amino acids long. Germline CDR1 and CDR2: SQVTM and ANQGSEA. The CDR3 region has the DNA TGCAGCGTTTTGTCACTGTTGAACACTGAAGCTTTCTTT. This translates into CSVLSLLNTEAFF.

In this sample, this clonotype turned up many times. The chain combines TRBV12-3 or TRBV12-4 with TRBJ1-5, with D hard to call. V was shortened by 6 bases and J by 2 bases, with 11 bases between the two germline ends. CDR3 length: 14 residues. This CDR3 is CASSPTSGNQPQHF. Here the CDR3 DNA reads TGTGCCAGCAGCCCTACTTCGGGCAATCAGCCCCAGCATTTT.

This clonotype turned up a few times. This chain links TRBV5-5 with TRBJ2-7; possibly TRBD2 for D (6 bases). Germline V CDR1 and CDR2: SGHKS, YYEKEE (reference sequence). The CDR3 loop spans 15 amino acids. Trimming removed 6 bases from V and 0 bases from J, with 16 bases in between. The CDR3 DNA follows: TGTGCCAGCAACATGGGACTGACGCACTCCTACGAGCAGTACTTC. It is translated as CASNMGLTHSYEQYF.

This clonotype was counted at least ten times. The chain is built from TRBV7-2 and TRBJ2-7; 11 nucleotides match TRBD2. This CDR3 region has 14 residues. Trimming cost V 3 bases and J 7 bases; bases outside gene matches: 5. The germline CDR1 and CDR2 sequences are SGHTA and FQGNSA. The chain's CDR3 is CASSLSSGGREQYF. In nucleotides, the CDR3 is TGTGCCAGCAGCTTGTCTAGCGGGGGGAGGGAGCAGTACTTC.

This clonotype was detected ten times or more. V and J are TRBV7-2 and TRBJ2-3; D is uncertain. Germline V gene lookup returns CDR1 SGHTA and CDR2 FQGNSA. The CDR3 consists of 12 residues. Trimming removed 5 bases at V and 7 bases at J, with 10 bases between. The CDR3 nucleotides read TGTGCCAGCAGCCTCGGCCCCTATACGCAGTATTTT. Residues: CASSLGPYTQYF.

In its sample, this clonotype was seen many times. The chain links TRBV20-1 to TRBJ2-6, with D uncertain. The germline gives CDR1 DFQATT, CDR2 SNEGSKA (reference sequence). The CDR3 has 15 amino acids. Trimming left V 0 bases short and J 4 bases short, with 10 bases between. The chain's CDR3 is CSARDGGAGANVLTF. In nucleotides, the CDR3 is TGCAGTGCTAGAGATGGCGGTGCGGGGGCCAACGTCCTGACTTTC.

Many counts were recorded for this clonotype. This chain connects TRBV7-9 to TRBJ2-7, with D hard to call. CDR3 length: 14 residues. Looked up from germline, CDR1 is SEHNR and CDR2 is FQNEAQ (reference sequence). Trimming took off 4 bases at V and 2 bases at J, with 12 bases between the two ends. The chain's CDR3 is CASSSVALPYEQYF. CDR3 in DNA: TGTGCCAGCAGCTCGGTCGCCTTACCCTACGAGCAGTACTTC.

The chain employs TRBV2 and TRBJ2-3, with D uncertain. Trimming pared 11 bases from V and 6 bases from J, leaving 21 bases between. The length of the CDR3 is 14 residues. Germline V lookup: CDR1 SNHLY, CDR2 FYNNEI. CDR3 sequence: CAVPDEEGLDTQYF. The CDR3 DNA sequence: TGTGCCGTACCCGACGAGGAAGGCCTCGATACGCAGTATTTT. Full variable domain (remainder filled in from reference TRBV2 and TRBJ2-3): EPEVTQTPSHQVTQMGQEVILRCVPISNHLYFYWYRQILGQKVEFLVSFYNNEISEKSEIFDDQFSVERPDGSNFTLKIRSTKLEDSAMYFCAVPDEEGLDTQYFGPGTRLTVL.

This clonotype was seen a handful of times. The rearrangement joins TRBV6-1 to TRBJ1-2; weak D call: TRBD1 (6 bases). The CDR3 consists of 15 residues. Germline V gives CDR1 MNHNS, CDR2 SASEGT. Trimming removed 5 bases from V and 1 base from J, with 14 bases in between. CDR3 region: CASSKTDSSNYGYTF. CDR3 nucleotide sequence: TGTGCCAGCAGTAAAACGGACAGTAGTAACTATGGCTACACCTTC.

The rearrangement joins TRBV12-3 or TRBV12-4 to TRBJ2-1; no definite D call. V was clipped by 8 bases and J by 8 bases, with 19 bases between them. This CDR3 comprises 14 residues. This CDR3 reads CASGRSLARDEQFF. The CDR3 DNA follows: TGTGCCAGCGGACGATCCTTGGCTCGGGATGAGCAGTTCTTC.

This sequence joins TRBV10-3 and TRBJ2-1; the match to TRBD2 covers 12 bases. The CDR3 is 13 amino acids. V lost 11 bases to trimming and J lost 7 bases; unmatched junction nucleotides: 6. From germline, CDR1 is ENHRY and CDR2 SYGVKD. The CDR3 sequence is CAALAGGPNEQFF. The CDR3 DNA follows: TGTGCCGCGCTAGCGGGAGGGCCGAATGAGCAGTTCTTC.

In this sample, this clonotype turned up many times. The gene calls are TRBV7-8 and TRBJ1-3; tentative D call: TRBD1 (6 bases). CDR3 length: 16 amino acids. The ends were cut back, 2 bases at V and 3 bases at J, with 14 bases in the middle. CDR1 and CDR2 (germline): SGHVS, FQNEAQ. CDR3 region: CASSLMGHLSGNTIYF. Here the CDR3 DNA reads TGTGCCAGCAGCTTAATGGGACATTTGAGTGGAAACACCATATATTTT.

This clonotype was detected ten times or more. The genes are TRBV7-2 and TRBJ2-1, with 10 bases identical to TRBD2. This CDR3 has 17 amino acids. The junction had 18 bases not matched to a gene; V was cut back by 7 bases and J by 9 bases. The germline V gene has CDR1 SGHTA and CDR2 FQGNSA. The DNA of the CDR3 is TGTGCCAGCAACCTTCAAACTCGGTCTAGCGGGAGATTTGAGCAGTTCTTC. It encodes CASNLQTRSSGRFEQFF.